Following are 5 T cell receptor beta chains from one sample sequenced in a study of blood T cell repertoires in COVID-19. The assay was immunoSEQ multiplex PCR, and TCRdb's table has in-frame clones only and misses some. Of around 190,000 clones in the sample, 85% to 90% were seen once. Sequencing was done on a sample of peripheral blood. These receptors were obtained from a human donor in a cohort sampled during active COVID-19.

The V and J genes are TRBV12-5 and TRBJ1-1; tentative D call: TRBD1 (5 bases). The CDR3 totals 14 residues. Germline V gene data show CDR1 as LGHNT and CDR2 as FRNRAP. V was trimmed by 8 bases and J by 4 bases, leaving 17 bases between them. CDR3 DNA sequence: TGTGCTAGTAAAGGAGGGGATGTCGCCACTGAAGCTTTCTTT. It specifies CASKGGDVATEAFF.

V usage is TRBV9 and J usage is TRBJ2-2; a possible D gene is TRBD1 (6 bases). CDR1 and CDR2 from the germline V gene are SGDLS and YYNGEE. This CDR3 has 14 amino acids. Trimming took off 4 bases at V and 7 bases at J, with 14 bases between the two ends. This chain's CDR3 is CASSPRTAGGELFF. The CDR3 DNA reads TGTGCCAGCAGCCCCCGGACAGCCGGCGGGGAGCTGTTTTTT.

This chain links TRBV5-1 with TRBJ2-7, with a tentative D call TRBD1 (6 bases). The germline V and J ends were trimmed by 4 bases and 3 bases, with 14 bases remaining between them. CDR1 SGHRS and CDR2 YFSETQ come from the germline V gene. CDR3 size: 14 residues. CDR3 amino acids: CASSRTGLVYEQYF. Written as DNA, the CDR3 is TGCGCCAGCAGCAGAACAGGGCTGGTCTACGAGCAGTACTTC. The full variable domain, completed using reference TRBV5-1 and TRBJ2-7, is KAGVTQTPRYLIKTRGQQVTLSCSPISGHRSVSWYQQTPGQGLQFLFEYFSETQRNKGNFPGRFSGRQFSNSRSEMNVSTLELGDSALYLCASSRTGLVYEQYFGPGTRLTVT.

The rearrangement links TRBV28 to TRBJ1-3, with a possible D match to TRBD1 (5 bases). Germline CDR1 reads MDHEN; CDR2 reads SYDVKM. V was trimmed by 2 bases and J by 4 bases, leaving 12 bases between them. This CDR3 comprises 15 residues. Here the CDR3 reads CASSLIDRGGNTIYF. In DNA, the CDR3 is TGTGCCAGCAGTTTAATAGATAGGGGAGGAAACACCATATATTTT.

The chain carries TRBV19 and TRBJ1-2; D possibly corresponds to TRBD1 (5 bases). Germline V gives CDR1 LNHDA, CDR2 SQIVND (reference sequence). V was shortened by 7 bases and J by 4 bases, with 10 bases between the two germline ends. CDR3 size: 12 residues. In DNA, the CDR3 is TGTGCCAGTAATGCAGGGATCTATGGCTACACCTTC. Amino acids: CASNAGIYGYTF.